This T cell receptor beta chain derives from a study of cytomegalovirus exposure and HLA in healthy donors. Study-level results: A later analysis showed TCR association rates differing by HLA locus, peaking at DRB1 and lowest at HLA-C.

With V trimmed by 4 bases and J by 3 bases, 6 bases remained unmatched. This CDR3 is built from 15 residues. Germline CDR1 is SGHRS and CDR2 is YFSETQ. A remark on this clone: Its antigen remains unknown.

A multiplex PCR was run with 60 Vbeta primers and 13 Jbeta primers. Repertoires were generated with immunoSEQ multiplex PCR, while TCRdb's copy carries only in-frame clones and drops some. The sample shows around 150,000 clones, approximately 72% of them seen only once. Sequencing was carried out using PBMCs. This sequence was found in a man aged 45-60 years in good health and CMV-seronegative. The rearrangement links TRBV5-1 to TRBJ2-7; 11 bases are shared with TRBD1. CDR3 coding DNA: TGCGCCAGCAGCCCCCGGACAGGGGGCGGCTACGAGCAGTACTTC. As protein: CASSPRTGGGYEQYF.